The 30 T cell receptor beta chains in this list originate from one sample, sequenced in a study of shared clonotypes between healthy human individuals. Clones were read by immunoSEQ multiplex PCR, and TCRdb kept only the in-frame ones, dropping some. The repertoire includes about 1.5 million clones, more than 95% of them detected once, and approximately 1.1% sits in the top ten. Specimen: naive CD4+ T cells sorted from blood. The subset: CD45RA+ positively selected. Receptors were obtained from a man aged 25 to 40 in good health.

With regard to this clone: Distinct nucleotide sequences in the sample also encode this CDR3. This rearrangement joins TRBV7-2 to TRBJ2-5, with TRBD1 matching over 7 bases. CDR3 length equals 17 residues. Germline V gene data show CDR1 as SGHTA and CDR2 as FQGNSA. The V and J ends lost 5 bases and 4 bases, in that order; junction bases with no gene match: 16. This CDR3 reads CASSPTLLGTAGETQYF. CDR3 nucleotides: TGTGCCAGCAGCCCGACTCTCCTTGGGACAGCAGGAGAGACCCAGTACTTC.

J is TRBJ2-7 and V is TRBV7-2; D is uncertain. Germline lookup yields CDR1 SGHTA and CDR2 FQGNSA. With 1 base removed from V and 3 bases from J, the gap between germline ends came to 10 bases. There are 14 residues in the CDR3. The CDR3 sequence: CASSLVVWGYEQYF. Here the CDR3 DNA reads TGTGCCAGCAGCTTAGTTGTTTGGGGCTACGAGCAGTACTTC.

The chain combines TRBV5-6 with TRBJ2-3; D is undetermined. Germline lookup yields CDR1 SGHDT and CDR2 YYEEEE. Trimming left V 0 bases short and J 0 bases short, with 8 bases between. The CDR3 sequence is 15 residues long. CDR3 in amino acids: CASSLDQTSTDTQYF. CDR3 in DNA: TGTGCCAGCAGCTTGGACCAGACTAGCACAGATACGCAGTATTTT. Looking up the rest from reference TRBV5-6 and TRBJ2-3 gives the full variable domain: DAGVTQSPTHLIKTRGQQVTLRCSPKSGHDTVSWYQQALGQGPQFIFQYYEEEERQRGNFPDRFSGHQFPNYSSELNVNALLLGDSALYLCASSLDQTSTDTQYFGPGTRLTVL.

The rearrangement uses TRBV21-1 and TRBJ2-5; TRBD1 is the table's D call and was not checked against the DNA. TRBV21-1 is a listed pseudogene. The CDR3 sequence is 9 residues long. The DNA for the CDR3 is TGTGCCGGGCAGGAGACCCAGTACTTC. This codes for CAGQETQYF.

This chain links TRBV29-1 with TRBJ2-1; D could derive from TRBD1 or TRBD2 (6 bases each). Germline lookup yields CDR1 SQVTM and CDR2 ANQGSEA. The V gene lost 7 bases and the J gene lost 4 bases, with 23 bases spanning the gap. The CDR3 spans 16 residues. The CDR3 region is CSGQQGRPSEYNEQFF. The CDR3 DNA reads TGCAGCGGTCAACAGGGAAGGCCTAGCGAATACAATGAGCAGTTCTTC.

This clone was picked up one time. The chain links TRBV7-8 to TRBJ2-7; 11 bases line up with TRBD1. Germline lookup yields CDR1 SGHVS and CDR2 FQNEAQ. The CDR3 is 15 residues long. The trim removed 5 bases at V and 6 bases at J, leaving 9 bases unmatched. CDR3 nucleotides: TGTGCCAGCAGCCTCACCGGGACAGGGGGGGGCGAGCAGTACTTC. Encoded protein: CASSLTGTGGGEQYF.

The V gene is TRBV5-6, the J gene TRBJ2-7; D is possibly TRBD2 (7 bases). The length of the CDR3 is 14 residues. Trimming cost V 6 bases and J 2 bases, with 15 bases left between them. Germline lookup yields CDR1 SGHDT and CDR2 YYEEEE. CDR3 amino acids: CASTRRGGPYEQYF. For the CDR3, the DNA is TGTGCCAGCACCCGGAGGGGGGGGCCCTACGAGCAGTACTTC.

The rearrangement links TRBV28 to TRBJ1-5; D is unclear. Per the germline V gene, CDR1 is MDHEN and CDR2 is SYDVKM. V lost 7 bases and J 0 bases, leaving 19 bases between the germline ends. CDR3 length: 17 residues. In DNA form, the CDR3 reads TGTGCCAGCACACCTGGTTTTAAGGATTATAGCAATCAGCCCCAGCATTTT. It is translated as CASTPGFKDYSNQPQHF.

The gene calls are TRBV7-9 and TRBJ1-4; D is unclear. Trimming cost V 3 bases and J 7 bases, with 21 bases left between them. CDR1 and CDR2 (germline): SEHNR, FQNEAQ (reference sequence). The CDR3 contains 17 residues. CDR3 sequence (DNA): TGTGCCAGCAGCTTCCTGGTGGGCGGGTGGTCCGTTGAAAAACTGTTTTTT. Its translation is CASSFLVGGWSVEKLFF. Complete variable domain (other parts from reference TRBV7-9 and TRBJ1-4): DTGVSQNPRHKITKRGQNVTFRCDPISEHNRLYWYRQTLGQGPEFLTYFQNEAQLEKSRLLSDRFSAERPKGSFSTLEIQRTEQGDSAMYLCASSFLVGGWSVEKLFFGSGTQLSVL.

The genes are TRBV9 and TRBJ2-3; 7 positions match TRBD2. CDR1 SGDLS and CDR2 YYNGEE come from the germline V gene. Losses at the gene ends were 0 bases for V and 2 bases for J; bases not matched to a gene: 6. There are 16 residues in the CDR3. The CDR3 protein is CASSVDSGAATDTQYF. In DNA, the CDR3 is TGTGCCAGCAGCGTAGACAGCGGGGCCGCCACAGATACGCAGTATTTT. Using reference TRBV9 and TRBJ2-3 for the parts outside the CDR3, the full variable domain is DSGVTQTPKHLITATGQRVTLRCSPRSGDLSVYWYQQSLDQGLQFLIQYYNGEERAKGNILERFSAQQFPDLHSELNLSSLELGDSALYFCASSVDSGAATDTQYFGPGTRLTVL.

This clone occurred once. One junction end does not reproduce the germline sequence, and a read error may be involved. The chain is built from TRBV15 and TRBJ1-3; 8 bases map to TRBD1. The CDR3 spans 15 residues. Germline CDR1 reads LNHNV; CDR2 reads YYDKDF (reference sequence). The CDR3 loop reads CATSRDRGTGNTIYF. Here the CDR3 DNA reads TGTGCCACCAGCCGAGACAGGGGAACAGGAAACACCATATATTTT. Together with reference TRBV15 and TRBJ1-3, the CDR3 gives the full variable domain: DAMVIQNPRYQVTQFGKPVTLSCSQTLNHNVMYWYQQKSSQAPKLLFHYYDKDFNNEADTPDNFQSRRPNTSFCFLDIRSPGLGDTAMYLCATSRDRGTGNTIYFGEGSWLTVV.

This sequence joins TRBV6-6 and TRBJ1-1; no firm D call. The CDR3 extends over 14 amino acids. The germline gives CDR1 MNHNY, CDR2 SVGAGI (reference sequence). V dropped 5 bases and J dropped 3 bases, with 13 bases sitting between them. CDR3 region: CASSKTGPHTEAFF. CDR3 in DNA: TGTGCCAGCAGTAAAACTGGCCCTCACACTGAAGCTTTCTTT.

The V call is TRBV4-3, the J call TRBJ2-7; tentatively, D is TRBD1 (5 bases). The CDR3 has 13 residues. The germline V and J ends were trimmed by 0 bases and 7 bases, with 10 bases remaining between them. Germline CDR1 is LGHNA and CDR2 is YSLEER. The CDR3 DNA reads as TGCGCCAGCAGCCAAGATCTGGGGCAGGAGCAGTACTTC. Translating gives CASSQDLGQEQYF.

This chain links TRBV18 with TRBJ1-1; TRBD1 might be the D (6 bases). This CDR3 region has 15 residues. Germline assignment: CDR1 KGHSH and CDR2 LQKENI. Deletions cut 1 base from V and 5 bases from J, with 14 bases between. The CDR3 DNA reads as TGTGCCAGCTCACCACAACAGGGAGGGGGAACTGAAGCTTTCTTT. It specifies CASSPQQGGGTEAFF.

The chain couples TRBV29-1 to TRBJ2-6; 8 bases agree with TRBD1. The germline V gene has CDR1 SQVTM and CDR2 ANQGSEA. The CDR3 runs to 15 residues. V was pared by 6 bases and J by 2 bases, with 6 bases of the junction left unmatched. The chain's CDR3 is CSVAQTGAGANVLTF. As DNA, the CDR3 is TGCAGCGTGGCCCAGACAGGGGCTGGGGCCAACGTCCTGACTTTC.

The chain carries TRBV18 and TRBJ2-1; perhaps TRBD1 as D (5 bases). Germline V lookup: CDR1 KGHSH, CDR2 LQKENI. The CDR3 extends over 15 amino acids. The V end lost 4 bases, the J end lost 0 bases, and 10 bases lay between the germline ends. In nucleotides, the CDR3 is TGTGCCAGCTCACAAACAGGTGGCTCCTACAATGAGCAGTTCTTC. Its protein is CASSQTGGSYNEQFF.

The V and J genes are TRBV18 and TRBJ2-2; unclear D gene. Trimming removed 2 bases from V and 0 bases from J, with 10 bases in between. The CDR3 totals 16 residues. Germline V CDR1 and CDR2: KGHSH, LQKENI. Here the CDR3 reads CASSPIRTANTGELFF. The CDR3 nucleotides are TGTGCCAGCTCACCAATACGGACGGCGAACACCGGGGAGCTGTTTTTT.

The genes are TRBV5-5 and TRBJ2-7; 8 nucleotides align to TRBD1. Germline CDR1 SGHKS, CDR2 YYEKEE (reference sequence). This CDR3 spans 14 amino acids. J lost 2 bases, V lost 5 bases, and 6 bases had no gene match. The CDR3 nucleotides are TGTGCCAGCAGTCCCCAGGGGGCCCCCTACGAGCAGTACTTC. This gives the protein CASSPQGAPYEQYF.

Concerning this clone: This CDR3 is also generated by other DNA sequences in the sample. V and J are TRBV5-1 and TRBJ2-5, with TRBD2 matching 8 bases. V was clipped by 3 bases and J by 3 bases; unmatched bases: 1. Germline V gives CDR1 SGHRS, CDR2 YFSETQ. CDR3 length: 13 residues. The CDR3 protein is CASSSGGEETQYF. In DNA form, the CDR3 reads TGCGCCAGCAGCTCGGGAGGGGAAGAGACCCAGTACTTC.

A note on this clone: The sample has other DNA sequences that encode this CDR3 too. The chain recombines TRBV18 with TRBJ2-7; D remains ambiguous. V lost 2 bases to trimming and J lost 1 base, with 3 bases between them. The CDR3 consists of 12 residues. Germline V gene sequence: CDR1 KGHSH, CDR2 LQKENI. In nucleotides, the CDR3 is TGTGCCAGCTCACCAGGGTCCTACGAGCAGTACTTC. It encodes CASSPGSYEQYF.

The gene calls are TRBV27 and TRBJ2-5; 7 nucleotides align to TRBD1. The CDR3 loop spans 17 amino acids. The germline V gene encodes CDR1 MNHEY and CDR2 SMNVEV (reference sequence). Trimming cost V 2 bases and J 2 bases; bases outside gene matches: 11. CDR3 protein: CASSLRNRQGTQETQYF. CDR3 in DNA: TGTGCCAGCAGTTTACGCAACAGACAGGGTACTCAAGAGACCCAGTACTTC.

The chain uses TRBV19 and TRBJ2-2, with 9 nucleotides matching TRBD1. Germline lookup yields CDR1 LNHDA and CDR2 SQIVND (reference sequence). Trimming cost V 1 base and J 2 bases; bases outside gene matches: 2. This CDR3 spans 16 amino acids. Here the CDR3 reads CASSIVQGANTGELFF. DNA of the CDR3: TGTGCCAGTAGTATAGTACAGGGGGCCAACACCGGGGAGCTGTTTTTT.

The V gene is TRBV5-1, the J gene TRBJ1-4, with a weak D call TRBD1 (6 bases). Deletions cut 0 bases from V and 2 bases from J, with 11 bases between. CDR1 is SGHRS, CDR2 YFSETQ, per germline. The CDR3 is 16 residues long. CDR3 loop: CASSLAGAPTNEKLFF. The CDR3 DNA reads TGCGCCAGCAGCTTGGCGGGGGCTCCCACTAATGAAAAACTGTTTTTT.

The genes are TRBV7-3 and TRBJ2-2; D gene uncertain. In germline, CDR1 is SGHTA, CDR2 FQGTGA. The CDR3 has 14 amino acids. V was trimmed by 3 bases and J by 2 bases, leaving 7 bases between them. In nucleotides, the CDR3 is TGTGCCAGCAGCTTTTTCGGAAACACCGGGGAGCTGTTTTTT. Translating it yields CASSFFGNTGELFF. The complete variable domain, with remaining parts taken from reference TRBV7-3 and TRBJ2-2, reads GAGVSQTPSNKVTEKGKYVELRCDPISGHTALYWYRQSLGQGPEFLIYFQGTGAADDSGLPNDRFFAVRPEGSVSTLKIQRTERGDSAVYLCASSFFGNTGELFFGEGSRLTVL.

The chain joins TRBV5-6 to TRBJ1-5; maybe TRBD1 (5 bases). CDR3 length: 18 residues. V shed 0 bases and J shed 3 bases, with 19 bases lying between them. CDR1 is SGHDT and CDR2 is YYEEEE in the germline V gene. This CDR3 reads CASSLAGAKLLFNQPQHF. The CDR3 DNA sequence: TGTGCCAGCAGCTTGGCCGGGGCCAAACTCCTTTTCAATCAGCCCCAGCATTTT.

The chain has TRBV5-1 and TRBJ2-2; D may be TRBD1 (5 bases). Trimming took 6 bases from V and 0 from J, leaving 12 bases between them. This CDR3 comprises 15 residues. Per germline, CDR1 SGHRS and CDR2 YFSETQ. The CDR3 reads CASTPGLANTGELFF. Here the CDR3 DNA reads TGCGCCAGCACCCCAGGGCTCGCGAACACCGGGGAGCTGTTTTTT.

This rearrangement joins TRBV2 to TRBJ1-5; D is unclear. Trimming took 6 bases from V and 0 from J, leaving 9 bases between them. In germline, CDR1 is SNHLY, CDR2 FYNNEI. There are 14 residues in the CDR3. The CDR3 is CASREGISNQPQHF. The CDR3 DNA reads as TGTGCCAGCAGGGAGGGTATTAGCAATCAGCCCCAGCATTTT.

The chain has TRBV7-9 and TRBJ2-7, with TRBD2 matching 12 bases. CDR1 and CDR2 (germline): SEHNR, FQNEAQ (reference sequence). This CDR3 is built from 16 residues. J gave up 3 bases and V 4 bases, and 7 bases lay outside the gene matches. The CDR3 loop is CASSSRLAGVVYEQYF. The CDR3 DNA reads TGTGCCAGCAGCTCAAGACTAGCGGGAGTGGTCTACGAGCAGTACTTC. The full variable domain, completed using reference TRBV7-9 and TRBJ2-7, is DTGVSQNPRHKITKRGQNVTFRCDPISEHNRLYWYRQTLGQGPEFLTYFQNEAQLEKSRLLSDRFSAERPKGSFSTLEIQRTEQGDSAMYLCASSSRLAGVVYEQYFGPGTRLTVT.

This sequence joins TRBV6-6 and TRBJ2-3; 8 nucleotides line up with TRBD2. CDR3 length: 15 residues. V was clipped by 7 bases and J by 1 base; unmatched bases: 7. Germline V CDR1 and CDR2: MNHNY, SVGAGI (reference sequence). Here the CDR3 reads CASTGRGGRTDTQYF. CDR3 sequence (DNA): TGTGCCAGCACAGGCCGGGGGGGACGCACAGATACGCAGTATTTT.

The V call is TRBV10-1, the J call TRBJ2-1; TRBD2 matches at 11 bases. Germline-derived CDR1 and CDR2 are WNHNN and SYGVQD (reference sequence). The J segment lost 7 bases and the V segment lost 3 bases, leaving 5 bases of the junction unmatched. This CDR3 contains 15 residues. The CDR3, as DNA: TGCGCCAGCAGTGAAGTTCCTAGCGGGAGGAATGAGCAGTTCTTC. Encoded protein: CASSEVPSGRNEQFF.